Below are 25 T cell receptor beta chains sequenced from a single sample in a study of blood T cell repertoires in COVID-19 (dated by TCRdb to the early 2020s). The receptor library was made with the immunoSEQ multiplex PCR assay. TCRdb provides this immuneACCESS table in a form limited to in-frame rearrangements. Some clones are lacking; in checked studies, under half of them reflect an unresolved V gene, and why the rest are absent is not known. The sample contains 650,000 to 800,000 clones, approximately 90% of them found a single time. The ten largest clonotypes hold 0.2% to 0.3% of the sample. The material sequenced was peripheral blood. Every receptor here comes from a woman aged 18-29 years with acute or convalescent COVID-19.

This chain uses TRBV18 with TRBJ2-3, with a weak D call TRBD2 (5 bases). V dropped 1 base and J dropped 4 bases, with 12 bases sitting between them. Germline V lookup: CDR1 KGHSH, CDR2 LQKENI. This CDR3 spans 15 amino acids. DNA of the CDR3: TGTGCCAGCTCACCACTACGGGGATGGGCAGATACGCAGTATTTT. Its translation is CASSPLRGWADTQYF.

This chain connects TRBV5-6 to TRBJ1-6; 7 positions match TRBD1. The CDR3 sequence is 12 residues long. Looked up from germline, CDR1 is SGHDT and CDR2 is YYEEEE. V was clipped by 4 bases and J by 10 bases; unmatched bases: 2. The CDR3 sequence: CASSNRGSPLHF. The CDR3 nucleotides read TGTGCCAGCAGCAACAGGGGATCACCCCTCCACTTT.

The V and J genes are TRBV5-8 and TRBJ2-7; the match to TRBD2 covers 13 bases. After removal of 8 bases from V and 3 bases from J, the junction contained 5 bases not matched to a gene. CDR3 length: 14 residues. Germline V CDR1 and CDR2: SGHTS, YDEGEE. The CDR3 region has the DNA TGTGCCAGTCGACTAGCGGGGGGATACTACGAGCAGTACTTC. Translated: CASRLAGGYYEQYF.

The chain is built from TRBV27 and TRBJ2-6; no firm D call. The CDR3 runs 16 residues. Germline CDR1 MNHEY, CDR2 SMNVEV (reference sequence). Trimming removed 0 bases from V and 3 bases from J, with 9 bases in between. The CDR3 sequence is CASSLSTPSGANVLTF. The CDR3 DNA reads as TGTGCCAGCAGTTTATCGACTCCGAGTGGGGCCAACGTCCTGACTTTC. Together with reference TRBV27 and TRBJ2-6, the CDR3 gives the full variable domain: EAQVTQNPRYLITVTGKKLTVTCSQNMNHEYMSWYRQDPGLGLRQIYYSMNVEVTDKGDVPEGYKVSRKEKRNFPLILESPSPNQTSLYFCASSLSTPSGANVLTFGAGSRLTVL.

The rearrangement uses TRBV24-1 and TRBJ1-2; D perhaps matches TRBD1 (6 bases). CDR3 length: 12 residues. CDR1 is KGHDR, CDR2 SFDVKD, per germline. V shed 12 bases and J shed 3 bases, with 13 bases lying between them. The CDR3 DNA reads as TGTGCCTCATCACCAGGGGACTATGGCTACACCTTC. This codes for CASSPGDYGYTF.

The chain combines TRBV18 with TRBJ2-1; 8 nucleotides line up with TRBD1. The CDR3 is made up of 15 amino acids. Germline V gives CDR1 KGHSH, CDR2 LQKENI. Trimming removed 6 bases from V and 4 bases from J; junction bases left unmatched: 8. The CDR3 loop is CASSQGTGEYNEQFF. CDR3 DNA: TGTGCCAGCTCCCAAGGGACAGGAGAGTACAATGAGCAGTTCTTC.

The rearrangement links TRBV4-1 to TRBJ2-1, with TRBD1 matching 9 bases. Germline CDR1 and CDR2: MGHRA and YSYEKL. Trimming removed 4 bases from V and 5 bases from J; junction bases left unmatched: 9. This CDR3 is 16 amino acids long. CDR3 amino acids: CASSLAGTGSHNEQFF. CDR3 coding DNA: TGCGCCAGCAGCCTTGCCGGGACAGGGTCCCACAATGAGCAGTTCTTC.

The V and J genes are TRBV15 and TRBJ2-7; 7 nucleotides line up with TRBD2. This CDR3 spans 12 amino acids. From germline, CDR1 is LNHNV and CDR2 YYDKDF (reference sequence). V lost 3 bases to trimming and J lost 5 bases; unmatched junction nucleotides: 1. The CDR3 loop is CATSSRGDEQYF. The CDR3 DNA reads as TGTGCCACCAGCAGTCGGGGGGACGAGCAGTACTTC.

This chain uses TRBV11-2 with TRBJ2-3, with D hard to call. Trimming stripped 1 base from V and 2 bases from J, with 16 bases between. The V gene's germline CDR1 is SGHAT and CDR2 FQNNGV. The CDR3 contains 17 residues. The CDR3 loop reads CASSLVAGLLNTDTQYF. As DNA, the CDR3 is TGTGCCAGCAGCTTAGTTGCTGGGCTGCTAAACACAGATACGCAGTATTTT.

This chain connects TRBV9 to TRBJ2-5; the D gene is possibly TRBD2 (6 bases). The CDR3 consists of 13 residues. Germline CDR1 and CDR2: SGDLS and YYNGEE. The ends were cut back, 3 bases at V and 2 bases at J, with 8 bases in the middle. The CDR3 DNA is TGTGCCAGCAGCGACGGGACTCAAGAGACCCAGTACTTC. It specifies CASSDGTQETQYF. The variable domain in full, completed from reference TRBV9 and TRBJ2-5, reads DSGVTQTPKHLITATGQRVTLRCSPRSGDLSVYWYQQSLDQGLQFLIQYYNGEERAKGNILERFSAQQFPDLHSELNLSSLELGDSALYFCASSDGTQETQYFGPGTRLLVL.

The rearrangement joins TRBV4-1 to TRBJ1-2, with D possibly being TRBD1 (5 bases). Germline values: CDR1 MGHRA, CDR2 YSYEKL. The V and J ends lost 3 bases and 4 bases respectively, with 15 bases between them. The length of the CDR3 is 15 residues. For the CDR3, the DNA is TGCGCCAGCAGCCAGCCCGGACAACCGATCTATGGCTACACCTTC. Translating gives CASSQPGQPIYGYTF.

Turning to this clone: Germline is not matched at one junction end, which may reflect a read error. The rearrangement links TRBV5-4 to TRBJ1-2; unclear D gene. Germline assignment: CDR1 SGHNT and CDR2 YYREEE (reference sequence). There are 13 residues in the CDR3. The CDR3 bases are TGTGCCAGCACCCCGGGTCCTCCCCATGGTTACACCTTC. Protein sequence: CASTPGPPHGYTF.

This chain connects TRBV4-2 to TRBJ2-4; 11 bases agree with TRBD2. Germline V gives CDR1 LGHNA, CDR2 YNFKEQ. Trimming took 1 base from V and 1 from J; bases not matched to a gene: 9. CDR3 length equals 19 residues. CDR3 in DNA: TGTGCCAGCAGCCAAGTAGTTAGCGGGGGGGCCAGGGCCAAAAACATTCAGTACTTC. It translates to CASSQVVSGGARAKNIQYF.

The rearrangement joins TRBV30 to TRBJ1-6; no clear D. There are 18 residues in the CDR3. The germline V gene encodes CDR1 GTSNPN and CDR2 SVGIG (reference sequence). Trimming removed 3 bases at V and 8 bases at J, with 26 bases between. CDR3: CAWRRGQSRVSSDSPLHF. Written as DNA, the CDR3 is TGTGCCTGGAGGCGAGGTCAAAGTCGGGTCAGCTCCGATTCACCCCTCCACTTT.

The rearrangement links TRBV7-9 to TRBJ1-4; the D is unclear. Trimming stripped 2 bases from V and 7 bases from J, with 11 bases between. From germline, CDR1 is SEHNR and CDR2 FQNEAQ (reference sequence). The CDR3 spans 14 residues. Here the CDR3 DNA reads TGTGCCAGCAGCTTATCCGGCGCGGGTGAAAAACTGTTTTTT. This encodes CASSLSGAGEKLFF.

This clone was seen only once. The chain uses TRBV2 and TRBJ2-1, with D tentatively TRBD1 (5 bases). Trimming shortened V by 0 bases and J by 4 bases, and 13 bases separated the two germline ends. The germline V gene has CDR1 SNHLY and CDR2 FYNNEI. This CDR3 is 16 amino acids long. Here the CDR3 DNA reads TGTGCCAGCAGTGAAGCCCCCGGACATATTTACAATGAGCAGTTCTTC. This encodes CASSEAPGHIYNEQFF.

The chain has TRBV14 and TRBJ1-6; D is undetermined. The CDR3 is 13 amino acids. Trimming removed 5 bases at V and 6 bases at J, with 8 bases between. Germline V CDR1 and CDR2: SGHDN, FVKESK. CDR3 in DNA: TGTGCCAGCAGCGCGCTTATTAATTCACCCCTCCACTTT. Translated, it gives CASSALINSPLHF.

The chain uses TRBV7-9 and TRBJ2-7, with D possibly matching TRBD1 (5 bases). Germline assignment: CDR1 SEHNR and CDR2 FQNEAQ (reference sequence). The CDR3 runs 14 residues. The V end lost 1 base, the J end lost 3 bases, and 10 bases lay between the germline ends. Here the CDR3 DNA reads TGTGCCAGCAGCTTAGTGGCAGGGCTCTACGAGCAGTACTTC. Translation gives CASSLVAGLYEQYF.

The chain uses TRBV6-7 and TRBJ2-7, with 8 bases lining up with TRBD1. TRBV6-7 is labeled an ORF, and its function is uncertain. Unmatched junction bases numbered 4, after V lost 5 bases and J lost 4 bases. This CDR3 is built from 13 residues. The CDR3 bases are TGTGCCAGCAGTCCCCGACAGGGGTACGAGCAGTACTTC. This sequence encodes CASSPRQGYEQYF.

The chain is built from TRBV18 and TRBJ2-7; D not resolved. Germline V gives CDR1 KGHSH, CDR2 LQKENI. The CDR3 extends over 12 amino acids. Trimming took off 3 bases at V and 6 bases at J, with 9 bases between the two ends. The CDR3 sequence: CASSPLGFEQYF. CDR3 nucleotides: TGTGCCAGCTCACCTCTAGGCTTCGAGCAGTACTTC.

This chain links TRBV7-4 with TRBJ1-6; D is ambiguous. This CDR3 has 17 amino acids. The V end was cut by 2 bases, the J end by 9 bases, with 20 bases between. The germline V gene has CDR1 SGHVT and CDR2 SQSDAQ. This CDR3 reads CASSLPPLTYDTSPLHF. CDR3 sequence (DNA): TGTGCCAGCAGCTTACCCCCATTGACATATGATACTTCACCCCTCCACTTT. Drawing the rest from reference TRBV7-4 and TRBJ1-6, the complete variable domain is GAGVSQSPRYKVAKRGRDVALRCDSISGHVTLYWYRQTLGQGSEVLTYSQSDAQRDKSGRPSGRFSAERPERSVSTLKIQRTEQGDSAVYLCASSLPPLTYDTSPLHFGNGTRLTVT.

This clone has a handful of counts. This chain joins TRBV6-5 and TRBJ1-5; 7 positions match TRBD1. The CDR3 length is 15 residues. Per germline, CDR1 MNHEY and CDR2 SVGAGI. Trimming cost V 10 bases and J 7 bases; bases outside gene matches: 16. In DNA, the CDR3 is TGTGCCACCCAAAAGACGACAGGGATGGGGCAGCCCCAGCATTTT. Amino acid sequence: CATQKTTGMGQPQHF.

The CDR3 protein is CASSPGLAEETQYF. CDR3 coding DNA: TGTGCCAGCAGCCCGGGACTAGCGGAAGAGACCCAGTACTTC. This sequence joins TRBV5-4 and TRBJ2-5, with TRBD2 matching over 11 bases. CDR3 length equals 14 residues. The V and J ends lost 4 bases and 3 bases, in that order; junction bases with no gene match: 2. Germline V lookup: CDR1 SGHNT, CDR2 YYREEE (reference sequence). Complete variable domain (other parts from reference TRBV5-4 and TRBJ2-5): ETGVTQSPTHLIKTRGQQVTLRCSSQSGHNTVSWYQQALGQGPQFIFQYYREEENGRGNFPPRFSGLQFPNYSSELNVNALELDDSALYLCASSPGLAEETQYFGPGTRLLVL.

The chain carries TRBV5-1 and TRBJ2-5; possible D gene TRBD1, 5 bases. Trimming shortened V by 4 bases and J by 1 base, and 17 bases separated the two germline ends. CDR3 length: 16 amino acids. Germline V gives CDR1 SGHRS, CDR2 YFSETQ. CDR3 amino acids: CASSPGHNEIQETQYF. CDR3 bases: TGCGCCAGCAGCCCTGGACATAATGAGATCCAAGAGACCCAGTACTTC.

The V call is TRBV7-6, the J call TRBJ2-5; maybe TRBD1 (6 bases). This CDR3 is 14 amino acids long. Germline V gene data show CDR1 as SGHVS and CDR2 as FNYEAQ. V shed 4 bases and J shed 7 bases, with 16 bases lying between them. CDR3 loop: CASSSTTGMVTQYF. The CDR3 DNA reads TGTGCCAGCAGCTCTACGACAGGCATGGTGACCCAGTACTTC. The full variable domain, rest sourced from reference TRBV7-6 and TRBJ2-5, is GAGVSQSPRYKVTKRGQDVALRCDPISGHVSLYWYRQALGQGPEFLTYFNYEAQQDKSGLPNDRFSAERPEGSISTLTIQRTEQRDSAMYRCASSSTTGMVTQYFGPGTRLLVL.